These T cell receptor beta chains were read from a single sample in a study of cytomegalovirus exposure and HLA in healthy donors. Using immunoSEQ multiplex PCR, the repertoire was profiled, and TCRdb retains in-frame clones only, with some absent. The sample yields about 280,000 clones, approximately 90% seen once. Material for sequencing was PBMCs. All receptors derive from a woman under 30 in good health and CMV-seronegative. Each CDR3 is given with its conserved first and last residue.

V: TRBV25-1
CDR3: CARRSVAKNIQYF

V: TRBV7-9
CDR3: CASSLQGTDGYTF

V: TRBV11-2
CDR3: CASSRQGPTEAFF

V: TRBV5-6
CDR3: CASSAGRGDRQFF

V: TRBV6-1
CDR3: CASSLGGGYGYTF

V: TRBV6-1
CDR3: CASTWTPMNTEAFF

V: TRBV6-6
CDR3: CASRRQGAGTNEKLFF

V: TRBV7-6
CDR3: CASSLIPWSGYEQYF

V: TRBV19
CDR3: CASSIGSGGWAQHF

V: TRBV19
CDR3: CASRDPGQGAQDGYTF

V: TRBV2
CDR3: CASREETGFGNTIYF

V: TRBV18
CDR3: CASSPLGGRETQYF

V: TRBV9
CDR3: CASSVESQGSGKLFF

V: TRBV29-1
CDR3: CSVLASSQETQYF

V: TRBV2
CDR3: CASTMNLGQKIQPQHF

V: TRBV10-1
CDR3: CASMAPNTGELFF

V: TRBV28
CDR3: CASSFPGQGGETQYF

V: TRBV7-6
CDR3: CASSHPSGSSYNEQFF

V: TRBV28
CDR3: CASSFQTSGRRREQYF

V: TRBV13
CDR3: CASSLQGSYGYTF

V: TRBV5-4
CDR3: CASTSTGQGSEKLFF

V: TRBV5-1
CDR3: CASSSGTGGLGDTQYF

V: TRBV5-1
CDR3: CASSLQSNTEAFF

V: TRBV19
CDR3: CASGPGGALTYEQYF

V: TRBV28
CDR3: CASIPGGTSGITSTDTQYF

V: TRBV5-6
CDR3: CASSLVTGNPYEQYF

V: TRBV9
CDR3: CASSVEAGNYGYTF

V: TRBV4-1
CDR3: CASSRIGLGQGSYEQYF

V: TRBV15
CDR3: CATSYARGYEQYF

V: TRBV7-9
CDR3: CASSRSGINYEQYF

V: TRBV7-2
CDR3: CASSLNPGQGQETQYF

V: TRBV14
CDR3: CASSSAGVKETQYF

V: TRBV6-1
CDR3: CASSEDRVGGYTF

V: TRBV15
CDR3: CATSRGQGSYEQYF

V: TRBV5-8
CDR3: CASSPWTRNSNQPQHF

V: TRBV4-1
CDR3: CASSQDRGFTYEQYF

V: TRBV11-2
CDR3: CASSLGLALNQETQYF

V: TRBV7-8
CDR3: CASSLGQAPSGANVLTF

V: TRBV6-6
CDR3: CASSEATDTQYF

V: TRBV19
CDR3: CASSITAVSNYGYTF

V: TRBV9
CDR3: CASSPRDRAYEQYF

V: TRBV7-2
CDR3: CASSEHAGILNTEAFF

V: TRBV9
CDR3: CASSPRTGLNTEAFF

V: TRBV5-1
CDR3: CASSSPLTSLSYNEQFF

V: TRBV6-5
CDR3: CASSYSVRGVTEAFF

V: TRBV6-6
CDR3: CASSYDRAGGNQPQHF

V: TRBV9
CDR3: CASSVERGTEAFF

V: TRBV28
CDR3: CASSLGRGWETQYF

V: TRBV5-6
CDR3: CASSAKDRRLAKNIQYF

V: TRBV30
CDR3: CAWSDKNRDREQFF

V: TRBV7-2
CDR3: CASSLISGGARTDTQYF

V: TRBV18
CDR3: CASSPGLAVTGREQFF

V: TRBV12-5
CDR3: CASGLGDIHNEQFF

V: TRBV27
CDR3: CASSSRDGGANYGYTF

V: TRBV6-1
CDR3: CAARPGILFSYEQYF